These 2 T cell receptor beta chains were sequenced from one sample in a study of control samples from healthy donors and cancer patients. The assay was immunoSEQ multiplex PCR, and TCRdb's table has in-frame clones only and misses some. The sample shows around 84,000 clones, about nine tenths of them seen only once. Specimen: blood. The receptors derive from a man younger than 40 in good health.

This chain joins TRBV30 and TRBJ1-1, with a possible D match to TRBD1 (6 bases). This CDR3 region has 11 residues. Germline CDR1 is GTSNPN and CDR2 is SVGIG (reference sequence). The CDR3 sequence is CAGAHVNEAFF. In DNA form, the CDR3 reads TGTGCGGGGGCACATGTGAATGAAGCTTTCTTT.

The chain recombines TRBV7-8 with TRBJ2-2, with 11 bases aligning to TRBD2. V dropped 3 bases and J dropped 1; count of bases not matched to a gene: 4. The CDR3 has 17 amino acids. Germline V gives CDR1 SGHVS, CDR2 FQNEAQ. CDR3 coding DNA: TGTGCCAGCAGCTTGGGAGGACTAGCGGGGAACACCGGGGAGCTGTTTTTT. It yields the protein CASSLGGLAGNTGELFF.